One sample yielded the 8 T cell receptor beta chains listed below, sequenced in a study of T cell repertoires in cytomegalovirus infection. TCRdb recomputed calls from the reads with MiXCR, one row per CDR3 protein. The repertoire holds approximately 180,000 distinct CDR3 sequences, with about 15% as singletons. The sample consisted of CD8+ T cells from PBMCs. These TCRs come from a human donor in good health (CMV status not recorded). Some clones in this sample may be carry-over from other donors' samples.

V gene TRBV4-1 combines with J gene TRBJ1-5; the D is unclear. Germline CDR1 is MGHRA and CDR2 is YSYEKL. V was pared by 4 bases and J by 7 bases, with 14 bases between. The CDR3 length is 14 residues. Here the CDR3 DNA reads TGCGCCAGCAGCCCCGGACGGATGAAACAGCCCCAGCATTTT. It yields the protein CASSPGRMKQPQHF.

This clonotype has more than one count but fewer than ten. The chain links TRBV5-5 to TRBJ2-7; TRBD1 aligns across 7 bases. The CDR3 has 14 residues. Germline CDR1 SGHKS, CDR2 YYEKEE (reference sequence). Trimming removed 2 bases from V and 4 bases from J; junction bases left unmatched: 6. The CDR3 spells CASSFWDSNYEQYF. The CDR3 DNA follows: TGTGCCAGCAGCTTCTGGGACAGCAATTACGAGCAGTACTTC.

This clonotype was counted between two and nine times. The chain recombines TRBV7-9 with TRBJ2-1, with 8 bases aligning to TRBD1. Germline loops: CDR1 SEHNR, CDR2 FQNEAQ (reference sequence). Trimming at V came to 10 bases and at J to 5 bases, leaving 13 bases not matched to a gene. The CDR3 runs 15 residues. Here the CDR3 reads CATQGQGALNNEQFF. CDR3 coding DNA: TGTGCCACCCAGGGCCAGGGGGCGCTGAACAATGAGCAGTTCTTC.

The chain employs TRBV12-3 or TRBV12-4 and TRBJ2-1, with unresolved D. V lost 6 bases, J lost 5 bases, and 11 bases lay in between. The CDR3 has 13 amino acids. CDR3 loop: CASSQVNNNEQFF. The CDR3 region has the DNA TGTGCCAGCAGCCAGGTTAACAACAATGAGCAGTTCTTC.

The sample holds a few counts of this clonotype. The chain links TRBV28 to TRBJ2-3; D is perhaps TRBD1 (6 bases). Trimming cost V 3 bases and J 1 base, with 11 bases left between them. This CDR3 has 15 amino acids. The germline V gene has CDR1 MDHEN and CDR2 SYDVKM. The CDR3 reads CASSLPGVGTDTQYF. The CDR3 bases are TGTGCCAGCAGTTTGCCAGGGGTAGGCACAGATACGCAGTATTTT.

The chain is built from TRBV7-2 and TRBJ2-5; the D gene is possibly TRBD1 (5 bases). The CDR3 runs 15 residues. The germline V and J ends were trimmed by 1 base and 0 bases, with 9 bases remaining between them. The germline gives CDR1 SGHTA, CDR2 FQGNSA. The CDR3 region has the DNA TGTGCCAGCAGCTTAGTGGGGCCATACCAAGAGACCCAGTACTTC. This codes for CASSLVGPYQETQYF.

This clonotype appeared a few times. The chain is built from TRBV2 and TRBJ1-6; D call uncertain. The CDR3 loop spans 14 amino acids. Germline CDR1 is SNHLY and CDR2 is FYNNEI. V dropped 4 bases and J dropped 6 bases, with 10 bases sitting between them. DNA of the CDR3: TGTGCCAGCAGTGGGGTCGCTACTAATTCACCCCTCCACTTT. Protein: CASSGVATNSPLHF.

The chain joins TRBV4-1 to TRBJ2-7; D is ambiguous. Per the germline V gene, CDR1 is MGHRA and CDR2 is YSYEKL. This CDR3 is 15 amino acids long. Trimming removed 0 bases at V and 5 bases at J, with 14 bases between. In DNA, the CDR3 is TGCGCCAGCAGCCAAGAAGCCACCATAGTCCACGAGCAGTACTTC. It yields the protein CASSQEATIVHEQYF.